The 24 T cell receptor beta chains in this list originate from one sample, sequenced in a study of blood T cells in healthy people across ages. Primed by a sample-barcoded 5' primer and a J-beta primer mix, a second PCR proceeded for 7 to 11 cycles. TCRdb independently ran MiXCR on the 5' RACE reads; one entry per CDR3 protein. The table shows some 900,000 distinct CDR3 sequences, with under 30% occurring only once. The sample comprised blood. The source is a woman older than 75 in good health.

This clonotype has only a few counts. V and J are TRBV14 and TRBJ1-2; no clear D gene. CDR3 length: 13 amino acids. Germline assignment: CDR1 SGHDN and CDR2 FVKESK. Trimming shortened V by 6 bases and J by 5 bases, and 13 bases separated the two germline ends. The chain's CDR3 is CASSKPEPYGYTF. The CDR3 nucleotides read TGTGCCAGCAGTAAACCGGAACCGTATGGCTACACCTTC.

In this sample, this clonotype turned up once. With a much larger clone just one base away, this may be a read error. The rearrangement links TRBV20-1 to TRBJ2-3, with 8 nucleotides matching TRBD1. The germline V gene encodes CDR1 DFQATT and CDR2 SNEGSKA (reference sequence). The CDR3 totals 13 residues. CDR3 region: CSAPTGGRDMQYF. The CDR3 DNA sequence: TGCAGTGCGCCCACAGGGGGACGGGATATGCAGTATTTT.

This clonotype has ten or more counts. The V and J genes are TRBV20-1 and TRBJ2-1, with D perhaps TRBD1 (6 bases). Per the germline V gene, CDR1 is DFQATT and CDR2 is SNEGSKA (reference sequence). The CDR3 runs to 15 residues. V was clipped by 5 bases and J by 2 bases, with 16 bases between them. For the CDR3, the DNA is TGCAGTGCTCAACCGGCACAGGGCACCTACAATGAGCAGTTCTTC. Residues: CSAQPAQGTYNEQFF.

This clonotype was seen ten or more times. This rearrangement joins TRBV29-1 to TRBJ1-2; 7 nucleotides align to TRBD1. CDR1 and CDR2 (germline): SQVTM, ANQGSEA. This CDR3 has 11 amino acids. Trimming at V came to 4 bases and at J to 6 bases, leaving 2 bases not matched to a gene. CDR3 region: CSVAGTDGYTF. CDR3 sequence (DNA): TGCAGCGTTGCGGGGACAGATGGCTACACCTTC. The full variable domain, completed using reference TRBV29-1 and TRBJ1-2, is SAVISQKPSRDICQRGTSLTIQCQVDSQVTMMFWYRQQPGQSLTLIATANQGSEATYESGFVIDKFPISRPNLTFSTLTVSNMSPEDSSIYLCSVAGTDGYTFGSGTRLTVV.

A word on this clonotype: This may be a read error: a much more frequent sequence differs by one nucleotide. The chain recombines TRBV27 with TRBJ2-1; D uncertain. The assigned J gene may be wrong: the sequence end matches TRBJ2-7 better. CDR1 MNHEY and CDR2 SMNVEV come from the germline V gene (reference sequence). The CDR3 extends over 15 amino acids. DNA for the CDR3: TGTGCCAGCAGTTTAATCCAAAGCTCCTACAATGGGCAGTACTTC. Protein product: CASSLIQSSYNGQYF.

This clonotype was recorded many times. J is TRBJ1-4 and V is TRBV7-9; D call uncertain. The CDR3 runs 11 residues. V lost 5 bases to trimming and J lost 8 bases, with 6 bases between them. Per germline, CDR1 SEHNR and CDR2 FQNEAQ (reference sequence). The CDR3 is CASSQREKLFF. The CDR3 DNA sequence: TGTGCCAGCAGCCAAAGGGAAAAACTGTTTTTT.

This clonotype was detected only a few times. The chain has TRBV11-2 and TRBJ2-6, with D uncertain. This CDR3 is built from 15 residues. CDR1 SGHAT and CDR2 FQNNGV come from the germline V gene. V lost 5 bases and J lost 1, with 9 bases in between. CDR3 DNA sequence: TGTGCCAGCAGCACACACACATCTGGGGCCAACGTCCTGACTTTC. Translation: CASSTHTSGANVLTF.

This clonotype was found a few times. The chain employs TRBV3-1 and TRBJ1-4, with D perhaps TRBD1 (5 bases). Germline V lookup: CDR1 LGHDT, CDR2 YNNKEL (reference sequence). V was cut by 4 bases and J by 0 bases, with 12 bases left in between. The CDR3 totals 16 residues. The CDR3 region has the DNA TGTGCCAGCAGCCCATGGCAGGGACCAACTAATGAAAAACTGTTTTTT. Its protein is CASSPWQGPTNEKLFF.

This clonotype occurred many times. The rearrangement uses TRBV7-8 and TRBJ1-2, with 7 positions matching TRBD1. With V trimmed by 5 bases and J by 8 bases, 8 bases remained unmatched. The length of the CDR3 is 13 residues. CDR1 is SGHVS and CDR2 is FQNEAQ in the germline V gene. The CDR3 DNA reads TGTGCCAGCAGCCCACAGGGGAAGGAAGGCTACACCTTC. This sequence encodes CASSPQGKEGYTF.

This clonotype was seen repeatedly, ten times or more. This chain connects TRBV10-3 to TRBJ2-4; a possible D gene is TRBD2 (7 bases). Germline loops: CDR1 ENHRY, CDR2 SYGVKD. The V end was cut by 4 bases, the J end by 2 bases, with 12 bases between. The CDR3 consists of 15 residues. The CDR3 DNA is TGTGCCATCAGTGGCGCGGGGGCCACCAAAAACATTCAGTACTTC. It yields the protein CAISGAGATKNIQYF.

This clonotype was seen repeatedly, ten times or more. V gene TRBV20-1 combines with J gene TRBJ2-1, with no clear D. The CDR3 consists of 10 residues. Germline CDR1 is DFQATT and CDR2 is SNEGSKA (reference sequence). Trimming cost V 5 bases and J 7 bases, with 6 bases left between them. The CDR3 loop is CSAAPNEQFF. The CDR3 DNA is TGCAGTGCTGCTCCGAATGAGCAGTTCTTC.

The gene calls are TRBV20-1 and TRBJ2-5; D is unresolved. The J call is doubtful: the DNA matches TRBJ2-7 better. This CDR3 is 15 amino acids long. Germline lookup yields CDR1 DFQATT and CDR2 SNEGSKA (reference sequence). CDR3 DNA: TGCAGTGCTAGCATCTCGTACGGTAGTGGCTACGAGCAGTACTTC. Translated, it gives CSASISYGSGYEQYF.

Comment on this clonotype: Just one base apart from a much larger clone, this may be a read error. The chain has TRBV20-1 and TRBJ2-7; 11 positions agree with TRBD2. The J call may be incorrect, as the DNA end agrees better with TRBJ2-5. The germline V gene has CDR1 DFQATT and CDR2 SNEGSKA (reference sequence). The length of the CDR3 is 15 residues. CDR3 nucleotides: TGCAGTGAATCCCCTAGCGGGGGGATAAGGGAGACCCAGTACTTC. It codes for CSESPSGGIRETQYF.

In the case of this clonotype: A much more abundant neighbour one base away suggests this may be a read error. CDR3 nucleotide sequence: TGTGCCAGCAGCCCCCTATATGGCTCCTACAATGAGCAGTACTTC. Translated, it gives CASSPLYGSYNEQYF. The rearrangement links TRBV11-2 to TRBJ2-1, with unresolved D. The J call may be wrong; the DNA end is better matched by TRBJ2-7. Germline V gene sequence: CDR1 SGHAT, CDR2 FQNNGV. The CDR3 runs to 15 residues.

This clonotype was picked up a small number of times. The J gene is TRBJ1-1, the V gene TRBV20-1; 8 nucleotides align to TRBD1. Germline trimming cut 6 bases from V and 4 bases from J; bases unmatched to any gene: 13. The CDR3 sequence is 15 residues long. Per germline, CDR1 DFQATT and CDR2 SNEGSKA (reference sequence). The chain's CDR3 is CSARTGSMETTEAFF. The CDR3 nucleotides read TGCAGTGCCCGGACAGGGAGTATGGAGACCACTGAAGCTTTCTTT.

Details on this clonotype: One base away lies a much larger clone, so this may be a sequencing read error. The genes are TRBV20-1 and TRBJ2-3, with a tentative D call TRBD2 (6 bases). Germline CDR1 is DFQATT and CDR2 is SNEGSKA (reference sequence). V was clipped by 2 bases and J by 5 bases, with 11 bases between them. This CDR3 comprises 13 residues. This CDR3 reads CSARLPGGDTQYF. CDR3 nucleotides: TGCAGTGCTAGATTACCCGGGGGAGATACGCAGTATTTT.

This clonotype appeared many times. This rearrangement joins TRBV21-1 to TRBJ2-3; the D call of TRBD2 is as the table states it, not checked on the DNA. TRBV21-1 corresponds to a pseudogene. This CDR3 spans 16 amino acids. CDR3 sequence (DNA): TGTGCCAGCAGCAATATATTAGAGGCCCTAGTGGATACGCAGTATTTT. Translated: CASSNILEALVDTQYF.

The sample holds many counts of this clonotype. This chain connects TRBV5-1 to TRBJ2-3; D is perhaps TRBD2 (6 bases). CDR1 and CDR2 (germline): SGHRS, YFSETQ. The V and J ends lost 4 bases and 3 bases respectively, with 18 bases between them. There are 16 residues in the CDR3. The DNA of the CDR3 is TGCGCCAGCAGCGCGGGGACTTCTGATCTAACAGATACGCAGTATTTT. Translating it yields CASSAGTSDLTDTQYF.

A few counts support this clonotype. This chain joins TRBV27 and TRBJ2-1; the D is unclear. Germline loops: CDR1 MNHEY, CDR2 SMNVEV (reference sequence). V was clipped by 9 bases and J by 3 bases, with 12 bases between them. This CDR3 has 13 residues. For the CDR3, the DNA is TGTGCCAGAACCTCTAGGGTCTACAATGAGCAGTTCTTC. Translation gives CARTSRVYNEQFF.

As for this clonotype: Being one base from a much bigger clone, this may be a read error. The CDR3 bases are TGCACCAGCAGCCACAGCGGGGGGAGCTACGAGCAGTACTTC. Protein: CTSSHSGGSYEQYF. The gene calls are TRBV5-1 and TRBJ2-7, with TRBD2 matching 9 bases. Germline V gene sequence: CDR1 SGHRS, CDR2 YFSETQ. The CDR3 extends over 14 amino acids.

Points on this clonotype: A read error may be the cause here, since a much bigger clone is one base away. This chain links TRBV10-3 with TRBJ2-5; tentatively, D is TRBD1 or TRBD2 (6 bases each). Germline CDR1 ENHRY, CDR2 SYGVKD. This CDR3 contains 14 residues. This CDR3 reads CAIRRGPYQETRYF. The CDR3 nucleotides read TGTGCCATTCGACGGGGGCCGTACCAAGAGACCCGGTACTTC.

As concerns this clonotype: The junction and the germline gene differ at one end; a read error may be behind it. The chain couples TRBV6-5 to TRBJ1-2, with D possibly being TRBD1 (5 bases). CDR3 size: 14 residues. CDR1 MNHEY and CDR2 SVGAGI come from the germline V gene. The CDR3 sequence: CTSSYRQQDYGYTF. Here the CDR3 DNA reads TGTACCAGCAGTTACCGACAGCAAGACTATGGCTACACCTTC.

The chain joins TRBV12-3 or TRBV12-4 to TRBJ1-1; D ambiguous. The CDR3 is made up of 14 amino acids. Trimming removed 5 bases at V and 1 base at J, with 11 bases between. DNA for the CDR3: TGTGCCAGCAGTGGCGGACTATCGAACACTGAAGCTTTCTTT. Its translation: CASSGGLSNTEAFF.

The chain links TRBV9 to TRBJ2-3; 7 bases are a match to TRBD2. CDR3 length: 15 residues. Germline CDR1 reads SGDLS; CDR2 reads YYNGEE. Unmatched junction bases numbered 4, after V lost 2 bases and J lost 1 base. The CDR3 is CASSVAGRGTDTQYF. CDR3 nucleotide sequence: TGTGCCAGCAGCGTGGCAGGGAGGGGCACAGATACGCAGTATTTT.